Below are 3 T cell receptor beta chains sequenced from a single sample in a study of human T cells and chemical hapten exposure. MiXCR, run by TCRdb on the RACE reads, gives a single entry per CDR3 protein. The sample consists of some 91,000 distinct CDR3 sequences, 25% to 35% of them appearing once. The sample's time point: patch test 3, about 24 weeks after DPC sensitization. Treatment meaning: therapeutic diphenylcyclopropenone sensitization with weekly scalp DPC. Source: whole blood, taken in connection with sensitization to the hapten diphenylcyclopropenone (DPC). The receptors derive from a middle-aged man with alopecia areata. Some clones in this sample may be carry-over from other donors' samples.

This clonotype was counted only a few times. CDR3 DNA: TGTGCCAGCAGCTTAGACCGCCACCCCAATGAGCAGTTCTTC. Its translation: CASSLDRHPNEQFF. V and J are TRBV7-9 and TRBJ2-1; D is unclear. Germline CDR1 and CDR2: SEHNR and FQNEAQ (reference sequence). V dropped 1 base and J dropped 6 bases, with 10 bases sitting between them. CDR3 size: 14 residues.

This clonotype was seen a handful of times. The J gene is TRBJ2-3, the V gene TRBV5-1, with D uncertain. V was cut by 1 base and J by 0 bases, with 6 bases left in between. Germline V gene sequence: CDR1 SGHRS, CDR2 YFSETQ. The CDR3 runs to 14 residues. The CDR3 nucleotides are TGCGCCAGCAGCTTGCGGAGCAGCACAGATACGCAGTATTTT. Encoded protein: CASSLRSSTDTQYF.

The J gene is TRBJ2-3, the V gene TRBV24-1, with D perhaps matching TRBD2 (5 bases). Germline V gene lookup returns CDR1 KGHDR and CDR2 SFDVKD. The CDR3 is 15 residues long. V lost 0 bases and J lost 2, with 8 bases in between. The CDR3 spells CATSDLQDSTDTQYF. The CDR3 coding sequence is TGTGCCACCAGTGATTTGCAGGACTCCACAGATACGCAGTATTTT.